This T cell receptor beta chain is from a study of graft-versus-host responses after intestinal transplantation. To note about this clone: The antigen is not known.

Germline lookup yields CDR1 SQVTM and CDR2 ANQGSEA. V trimming: 0 bases; J trimming: 5 bases; junction bases outside the gene matches: 9. The CDR3 sequence is 16 residues long. Whole-study findings and limits: Patients who carried graft-donor T cell macrochimerism also had high graft-versus-host to host-versus-graft clonal ratios in their allografts. GvH clones surfaced in recipient marrow, some emerging earlier in ileum or blood.

TCRdb's copy holds only in-frame clones and misses some; the assay was immunoSEQ multiplex PCR. The table has 90,000 to 150,000 clones, approximately 95% seen once. The origin of this receptor is a human donor who received an intestinal transplant. Sample: unstimulated CD8+ T cells sorted from spleen or lymph node cells, taken before intestinal transplant. V is TRBV29-1 and J is TRBJ2-1, with 8 bases aligning to TRBD2. The CDR3 DNA reads TGCAGCGTTGAAGATCCGACGGGAGGGCCCAACAATGAGCAGTTCTTC. The encoded protein is CSVEDPTGGPNNEQFF.